The entry below describes one T cell receptor (beta chain). CDR3 length: 14 amino acids. CDR1 is LNHNV and CDR2 is YYDKDF in the germline V gene (reference sequence). The V gene end was trimmed by 3 bases and the J gene end by 3 bases; junction bases not matched to a gene: 3. Profiling relied on immunoSEQ multiplex PCR, and the TCRdb table lists in-frame clones only, not all of them. The sample contains more than 95,000 clones, approximately 89% of which appear only once. The record originates from a study of T cell responses to AZD1222 COVID-19 vaccine. Background on the study: Second-dose groups at about 4 or about 12 weeks were pooled.

The J gene is TRBJ2-7, the V gene TRBV15; 9 nucleotides match TRBD1. The source material was peripheral blood, sampled on day 0 of AZD1222 vaccination. This receptor was obtained from an adult in good health. DNA of the CDR3: TGTGCCACCAGCAGCCAGACAGGGGGCTACGAGCAGTACTTC. It specifies CATSSQTGGYEQYF.